The clone carrying this T cell receptor (beta chain) came up many times. This CDR3 has 15 amino acids. CDR1 SNHLY and CDR2 FYNNEI come from the germline V gene. The ends lost 3 bases at V and 10 bases at J; junction bases unmatched: 10. These data belong to a study of T cells in Graves' hyperthyroidism and ophthalmopathy. Disease duration was under 3 months in the ophthalmopathy patients, who also had a Clinical Activity Score of at least 3 and a NOSPECS grade of at least 4. Researchers amplified the TCR beta CDR3 regions from RNA transcripts. An initial round of RT-PCR targeting the TCR CDR3 relied on the HTBI primer set. TCRdb processed the multiplex PCR reads anew with MiXCR; each CDR3 protein has one entry. The table shows 310,000 or so distinct CDR3 sequences, with 15% to 20% occurring only once.

The chain links TRBV2 to TRBJ2-1; 9 positions match TRBD2. Sequenced material: blood. The sequence was obtained from a woman aged 55-70 years with Graves' ophthalmopathy. CDR3 protein: CASSEERGAAPEQFF. CDR3 nucleotides: TGTGCCAGCAGTGAGGAGCGGGGGGCCGCTCCGGAGCAGTTCTTC.